The 9 T cell receptor beta chains presented below share a single source sample, sequenced in a study of blood T cell repertoires in COVID-19. Here immunoSEQ multiplex PCR was the method, and the copy in TCRdb shows in-frame clones only, minus some. The data show 100,000 or so clones, 70% to 90% seen once. The sample taken for sequencing was peripheral blood. Source of these receptors: a man aged 60-69 years with acute or convalescent COVID-19.

The table lists this clone with a count of one. The rearrangement links TRBV27 to TRBJ1-5, with 8 bases that match TRBD1. The length of the CDR3 is 17 residues. Germline V gene sequence: CDR1 MNHEY, CDR2 SMNVEV (reference sequence). With 5 bases clipped from V and 3 bases from J, the junction kept 12 bases outside the gene matches. The CDR3 sequence is CASSPINTGGNNQPQHF. In DNA form, the CDR3 reads TGTGCCAGCAGTCCCATAAACACAGGGGGGAACAATCAGCCCCAGCATTTT.

The chain carries TRBV29-1 and TRBJ2-7; 10 bases agree with TRBD1. The CDR3 length is 12 residues. V gave up 7 bases and J gave up 3 bases; unmatched junction bases: 3. The V gene's germline CDR1 is SQVTM and CDR2 ANQGSEA. The CDR3 sequence is CSGWDRGYEQYF. As DNA, the CDR3 is TGCAGCGGATGGGACAGGGGCTACGAGCAGTACTTC.

The chain joins TRBV6-1 to TRBJ1-5, with TRBD1 matching 9 bases. This CDR3 comprises 18 residues. CDR1 is MNHNS, CDR2 SASEGT, per germline. The junction had 12 bases not matched to a gene; V was cut back by 3 bases and J by 3 bases. CDR3 residues: CASSDPGQGILANQPQHF. CDR3 coding DNA: TGTGCCAGCAGTGATCCAGGACAGGGGATTTTAGCCAATCAGCCCCAGCATTTT.

This chain joins TRBV5-4 and TRBJ2-5, with 9 bases lining up with TRBD1. J lost 5 bases, V lost 4 bases, and 6 bases had no gene match. CDR1 is SGHNT, CDR2 YYREEE, per germline (reference sequence). This CDR3 has 14 residues. The DNA of the CDR3 is TGTGCCAGCAGCGCACAGGGGGCCCAGGAGACCCAGTACTTC. Its translation: CASSAQGAQETQYF.

V usage is TRBV30 and J usage is TRBJ1-6, with TRBD1 matching over 10 bases. V shed 4 bases and J 7 bases; nucleotides not matched to a gene: 4. CDR1 is GTSNPN, CDR2 SVGIG, per germline (reference sequence). The CDR3 spans 14 residues. The chain's CDR3 is CAWMWDRGNSPLHF. DNA of the CDR3: TGTGCCTGGATGTGGGACAGGGGAAATTCACCCCTCCACTTT.

V usage is TRBV11-2 and J usage is TRBJ2-1; 7 bases align to TRBD1. The junction had 7 bases not matched to a gene; V was cut back by 1 base and J by 4 bases. Germline CDR1 SGHAT, CDR2 FQNNGV. There are 16 residues in the CDR3. This CDR3 reads CASSLVPGQLYNEQFF. The CDR3 DNA reads as TGTGCCAGCAGCTTAGTTCCGGGACAGCTATACAATGAGCAGTTCTTC.

V and J are TRBV14 and TRBJ2-2; 7 bases fit TRBD1. V dropped 4 bases and J dropped 1; count of bases not matched to a gene: 3. Germline loops: CDR1 SGHDN, CDR2 FVKESK. The CDR3 runs to 15 residues. CDR3 residues: CASSLGTENTGELFF. CDR3 nucleotide sequence: TGTGCCAGCAGCCTCGGGACAGAGAACACCGGGGAGCTGTTTTTT.

V usage is TRBV19 and J usage is TRBJ2-1; TRBD2 matches 10 bases. The CDR3 extends over 16 amino acids. V trimming: 3 bases; J trimming: 5 bases; junction bases outside the gene matches: 7. Germline V lookup: CDR1 LNHDA, CDR2 SQIVND (reference sequence). The CDR3 DNA reads TGTGCCAGTAGTATGGAAGCACTAGCGGGACACAATGAGCAGTTCTTC. Protein sequence: CASSMEALAGHNEQFF.

V is TRBV3-1 (or the pseudogene TRBV3-2) and J is TRBJ1-1; D may be TRBD1 (5 bases). V dropped 1 base and J dropped 1 base, with 10 bases sitting between them. CDR1 and CDR2 from the germline V gene are LGHDT and YNNKEL (reference sequence). This CDR3 region has 15 residues. CDR3 region: CASSQVPGKNTEAFF. The DNA of the CDR3 is TGTGCCAGCAGCCAAGTCCCAGGGAAGAACACTGAAGCTTTCTTT.